This TCR beta chain was obtained from a study of blood T cell repertoires in COVID-19. The wider study: Material from acute and convalescent COVID-19 was sourced from the United States, Italy and Spain. Sample material is recorded as cDNA or gDNA derived from T cells, B-cell-depleted T cells, or PBMCs.

With regard to this clone: Other DNA sequences in this sample translate to the same CDR3.

Produced via immunoSEQ multiplex PCR; TCRdb's table is partial and in-frame only. The data hold 120,000 or so clones, with 80% to 90% observed a single time. Germline V CDR1 and CDR2: LNHDA, SQIVND (reference sequence). The CDR3 is 12 residues long. V was pared by 5 bases and J by 10 bases, with 9 bases between. The receptor was derived from a middle-aged man with acute or convalescent COVID-19. V gene TRBV19 combines with J gene TRBJ1-6, with unresolved D. Sequencing was performed on peripheral blood. CDR3 residues: CASSYDRSPLHF. In DNA, the CDR3 is TGTGCCAGTAGTTACGATCGGTCACCCCTCCACTTT.